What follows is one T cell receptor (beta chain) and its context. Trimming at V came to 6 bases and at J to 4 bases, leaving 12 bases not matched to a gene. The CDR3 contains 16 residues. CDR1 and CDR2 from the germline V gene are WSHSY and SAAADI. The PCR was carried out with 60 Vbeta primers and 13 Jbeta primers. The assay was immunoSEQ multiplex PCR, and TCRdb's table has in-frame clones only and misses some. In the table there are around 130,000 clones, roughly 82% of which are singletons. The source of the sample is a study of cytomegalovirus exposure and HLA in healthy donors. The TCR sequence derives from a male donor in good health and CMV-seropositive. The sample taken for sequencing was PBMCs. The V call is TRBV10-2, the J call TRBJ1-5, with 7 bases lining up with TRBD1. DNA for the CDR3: TGCGCCAGCAGCGAACCCGACAGGGACCCGAATCAGCCCCAGCATTTT. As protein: CASSEPDRDPNQPQHF.